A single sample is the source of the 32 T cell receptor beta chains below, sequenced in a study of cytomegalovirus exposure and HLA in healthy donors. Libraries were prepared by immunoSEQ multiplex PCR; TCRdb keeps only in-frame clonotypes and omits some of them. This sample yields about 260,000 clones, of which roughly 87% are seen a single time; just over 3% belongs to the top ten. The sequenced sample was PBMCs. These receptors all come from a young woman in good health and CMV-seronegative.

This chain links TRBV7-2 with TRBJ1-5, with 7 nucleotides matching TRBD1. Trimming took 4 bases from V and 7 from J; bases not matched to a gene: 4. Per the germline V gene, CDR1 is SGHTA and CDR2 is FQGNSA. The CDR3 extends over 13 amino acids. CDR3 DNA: TGTGCCAGCAGCTCGACAGGGTACCAGCCCCAGCATTTT. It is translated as CASSSTGYQPQHF. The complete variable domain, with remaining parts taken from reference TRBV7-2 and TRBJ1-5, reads GAGVSQSPSNKVTEKGKDVELRCDPISGHTALYWYRQSLGQGLEFLIYFQGNSAPDKSGLPSDRFSAERTGGSVSTLTIQRTQQEDSAVYLCASSSTGYQPQHFGDGTRLSIL.

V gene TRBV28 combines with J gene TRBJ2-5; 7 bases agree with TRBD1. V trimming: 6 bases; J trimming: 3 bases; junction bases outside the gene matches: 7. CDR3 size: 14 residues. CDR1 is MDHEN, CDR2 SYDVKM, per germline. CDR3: CASSRRQGEETQYF. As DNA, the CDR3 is TGTGCCAGCAGCCGAAGACAGGGAGAAGAGACCCAGTACTTC.

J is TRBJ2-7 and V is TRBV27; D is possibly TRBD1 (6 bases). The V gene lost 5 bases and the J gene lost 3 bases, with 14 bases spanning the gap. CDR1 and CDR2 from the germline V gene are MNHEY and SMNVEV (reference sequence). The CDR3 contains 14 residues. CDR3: CASSVGQRFYEQYF. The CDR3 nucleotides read TGTGCCAGCAGTGTCGGACAGCGTTTCTACGAGCAGTACTTC.

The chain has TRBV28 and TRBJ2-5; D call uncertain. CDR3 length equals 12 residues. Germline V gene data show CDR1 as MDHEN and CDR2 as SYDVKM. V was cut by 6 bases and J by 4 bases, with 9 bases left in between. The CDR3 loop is CASRKGGETQYF. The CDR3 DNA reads TGTGCCAGCAGGAAGGGTGGAGAGACCCAGTACTTC.

CDR3 nucleotides: TGTGCCAGCAGTGAAGGTTTTTACAGGGGCAGCACAGATACGCAGTATTTT. Protein sequence: CASSEGFYRGSTDTQYF. V usage is TRBV6-1 and J usage is TRBJ2-3; 7 nucleotides align to TRBD1. Germline V CDR1 and CDR2: MNHNS, SASEGT. The V gene end was trimmed by 1 base and the J gene end by 0 bases; junction bases not matched to a gene: 7. The CDR3 loop spans 17 amino acids.

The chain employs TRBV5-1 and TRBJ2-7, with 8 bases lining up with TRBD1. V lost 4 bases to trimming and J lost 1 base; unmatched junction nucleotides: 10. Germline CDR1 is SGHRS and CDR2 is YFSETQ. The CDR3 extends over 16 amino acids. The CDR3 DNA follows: TGCGCCAGCAGCGAAGACAGGGGACCCGGGTCCTACGAGCAGTACTTC. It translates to CASSEDRGPGSYEQYF.

The CDR3 sequence is CASSRRGGGGFSGANVLTF. CDR3 coding DNA: TGTGCCAGCAGCCGCCGAGGGGGCGGGGGATTCTCTGGGGCCAACGTCCTGACTTTC. J is TRBJ2-6 and V is TRBV7-9; tentatively, D is TRBD1 or TRBD2 (7 bases each). The germline V gene encodes CDR1 SEHNR and CDR2 FQNEAQ (reference sequence). Between the trimmed V and J ends, which lost 5 bases and 0 bases, there was a span of 20 bases. This CDR3 spans 19 amino acids.

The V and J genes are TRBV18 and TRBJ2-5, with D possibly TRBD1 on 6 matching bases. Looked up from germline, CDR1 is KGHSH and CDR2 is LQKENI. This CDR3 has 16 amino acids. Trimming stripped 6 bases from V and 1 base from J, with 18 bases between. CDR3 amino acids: CASSANREWSQETQYF. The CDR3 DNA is TGTGCCAGCTCGGCTAACAGGGAGTGGAGCCAAGAGACCCAGTACTTC.

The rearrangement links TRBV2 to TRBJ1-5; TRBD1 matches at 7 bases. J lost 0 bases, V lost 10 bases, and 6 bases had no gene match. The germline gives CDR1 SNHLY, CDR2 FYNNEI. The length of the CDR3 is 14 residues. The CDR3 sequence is CAITTGNSNQPQHF. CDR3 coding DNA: TGTGCCATAACGACAGGGAATAGCAATCAGCCCCAGCATTTT.

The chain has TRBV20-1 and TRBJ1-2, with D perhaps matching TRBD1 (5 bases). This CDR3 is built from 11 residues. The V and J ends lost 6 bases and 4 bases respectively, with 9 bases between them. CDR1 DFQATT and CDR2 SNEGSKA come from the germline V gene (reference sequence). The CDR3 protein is CSARDSYGYTF. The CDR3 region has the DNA TGCAGTGCACGGGACTCCTATGGCTACACCTTC.

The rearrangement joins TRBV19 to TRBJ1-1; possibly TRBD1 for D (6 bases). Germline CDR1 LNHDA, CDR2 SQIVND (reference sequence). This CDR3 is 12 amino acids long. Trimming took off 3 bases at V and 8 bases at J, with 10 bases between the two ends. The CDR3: CASSMGGTEAFF. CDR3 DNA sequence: TGTGCCAGTAGTATGGGGGGGACAGAAGCTTTCTTT.

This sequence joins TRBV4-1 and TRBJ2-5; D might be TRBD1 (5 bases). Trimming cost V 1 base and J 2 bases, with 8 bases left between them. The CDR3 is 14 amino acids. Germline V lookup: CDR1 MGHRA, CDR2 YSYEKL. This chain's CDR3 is CASSQVQGQETQYF. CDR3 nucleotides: TGCGCCAGCAGCCAAGTTCAGGGTCAAGAGACCCAGTACTTC.

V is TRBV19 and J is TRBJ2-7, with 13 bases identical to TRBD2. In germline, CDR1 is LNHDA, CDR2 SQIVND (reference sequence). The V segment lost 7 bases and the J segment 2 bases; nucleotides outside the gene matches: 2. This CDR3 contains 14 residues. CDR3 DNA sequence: TGTGCCAGTAAGGGACTAGCGGGACCCTACGAGCAGTACTTC. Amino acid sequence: CASKGLAGPYEQYF.

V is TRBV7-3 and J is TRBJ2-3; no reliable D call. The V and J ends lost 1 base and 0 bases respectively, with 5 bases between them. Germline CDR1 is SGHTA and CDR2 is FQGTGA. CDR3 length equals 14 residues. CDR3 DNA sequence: TGTGCCAGCAGCTTAAATCCTAGCACAGATACGCAGTATTTT. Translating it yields CASSLNPSTDTQYF. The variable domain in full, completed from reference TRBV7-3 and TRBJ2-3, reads GAGVSQTPSNKVTEKGKYVELRCDPISGHTALYWYRQSLGQGPEFLIYFQGTGAADDSGLPNDRFFAVRPEGSVSTLKIQRTERGDSAVYLCASSLNPSTDTQYFGPGTRLTVL.

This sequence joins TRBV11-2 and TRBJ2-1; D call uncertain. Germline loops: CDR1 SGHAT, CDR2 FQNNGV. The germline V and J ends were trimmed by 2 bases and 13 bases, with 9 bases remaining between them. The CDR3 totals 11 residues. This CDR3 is CASSLSSRQFF. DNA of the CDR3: TGTGCCAGCAGCTTATCTAGTCGTCAGTTCTTC.

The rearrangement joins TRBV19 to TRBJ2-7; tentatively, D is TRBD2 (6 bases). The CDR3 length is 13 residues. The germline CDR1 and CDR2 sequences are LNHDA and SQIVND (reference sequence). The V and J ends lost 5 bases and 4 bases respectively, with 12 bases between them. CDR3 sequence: CASSAGYGYEQYF. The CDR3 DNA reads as TGTGCCAGTAGTGCGGGGTATGGATACGAGCAGTACTTC. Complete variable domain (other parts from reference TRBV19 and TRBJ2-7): DGGITQSPKYLFRKEGQNVTLSCEQNLNHDAMYWYRQDPGQGLRLIYYSQIVNDFQKGDIAEGYSVSREKKESFPLTVTSAQKNPTAFYLCASSAGYGYEQYFGPGTRLTVT.

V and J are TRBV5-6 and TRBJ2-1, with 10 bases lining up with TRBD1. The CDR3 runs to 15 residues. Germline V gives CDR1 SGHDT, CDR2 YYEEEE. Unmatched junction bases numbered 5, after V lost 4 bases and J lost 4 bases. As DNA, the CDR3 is TGTGCCAGCAGCCCTGACAGGGGGCTTTACAATGAGCAGTTCTTC. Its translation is CASSPDRGLYNEQFF.

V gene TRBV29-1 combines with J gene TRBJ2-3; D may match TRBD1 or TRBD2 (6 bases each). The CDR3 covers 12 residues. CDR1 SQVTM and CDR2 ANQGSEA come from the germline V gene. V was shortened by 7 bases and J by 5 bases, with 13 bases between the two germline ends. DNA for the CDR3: TGCAGCGGCACCGGAGGGGGAGATACGCAGTATTTT. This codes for CSGTGGGDTQYF.

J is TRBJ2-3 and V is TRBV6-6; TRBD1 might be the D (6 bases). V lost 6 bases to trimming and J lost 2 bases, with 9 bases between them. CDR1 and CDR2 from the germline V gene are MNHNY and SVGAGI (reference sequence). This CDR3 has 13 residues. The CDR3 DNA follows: TGTGCCAGCAGATGGGACAACACAGATACGCAGTATTTT. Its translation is CASRWDNTDTQYF.

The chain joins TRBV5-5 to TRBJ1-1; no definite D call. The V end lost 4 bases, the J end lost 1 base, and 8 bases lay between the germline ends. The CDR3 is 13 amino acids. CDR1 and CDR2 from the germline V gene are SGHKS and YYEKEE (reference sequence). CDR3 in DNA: TGTGCCAGCAGCCCGGTGGGGAACACTGAAGCTTTCTTT. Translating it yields CASSPVGNTEAFF.

CDR3 DNA: TGTGCCAGCAGCTTAGGCTCCGGGACATACCAAGGCGAGCAGTACTTC. It codes for CASSLGSGTYQGEQYF. V gene TRBV13 combines with J gene TRBJ2-7; TRBD1 is a possible D gene (6 bases). Germline loops: CDR1 PRHDT, CDR2 FYEKMQ (reference sequence). The ends were cut back, 0 bases at V and 6 bases at J, with 18 bases in the middle. The CDR3 is 16 amino acids.

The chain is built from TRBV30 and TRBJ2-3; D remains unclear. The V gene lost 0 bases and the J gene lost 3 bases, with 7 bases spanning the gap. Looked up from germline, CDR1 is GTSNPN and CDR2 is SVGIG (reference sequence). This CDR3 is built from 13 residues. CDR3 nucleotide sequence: TGTGCCTGGAGTGTACAGTCGACAGATACGCAGTATTTT. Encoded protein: CAWSVQSTDTQYF.

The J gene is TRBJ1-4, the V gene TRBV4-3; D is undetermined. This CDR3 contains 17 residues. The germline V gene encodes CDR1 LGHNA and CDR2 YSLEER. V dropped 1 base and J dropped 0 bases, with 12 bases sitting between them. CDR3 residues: CASSQGAGLATNEKLFF. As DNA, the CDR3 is TGCGCCAGCAGCCAAGGAGCAGGTCTCGCAACTAATGAAAAACTGTTTTTT.

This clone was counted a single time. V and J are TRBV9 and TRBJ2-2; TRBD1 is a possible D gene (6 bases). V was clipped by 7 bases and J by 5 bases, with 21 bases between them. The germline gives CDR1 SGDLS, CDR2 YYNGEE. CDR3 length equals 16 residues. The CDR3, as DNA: TGTGCCAGCGGACCTTTACAGGGTGGAATTACCGGGGAGCTGTTTTTT. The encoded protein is CASGPLQGGITGELFF. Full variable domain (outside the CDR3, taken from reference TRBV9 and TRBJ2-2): DSGVTQTPKHLITATGQRVTLRCSPRSGDLSVYWYQQSLDQGLQFLIQYYNGEERAKGNILERFSAQQFPDLHSELNLSSLELGDSALYFCASGPLQGGITGELFFGEGSRLTVL.

CDR3 DNA sequence: TGTGCCAGCAGTGTGGGGGTTATCAGCTATGGCTACACCTTC. Protein: CASSVGVISYGYTF. The V and J genes are TRBV6-1 and TRBJ1-2; tentatively, D is TRBD1 (5 bases). With 4 bases removed from V and 4 bases from J, the gap between germline ends came to 13 bases. The CDR3 length is 14 residues. Germline values: CDR1 MNHNS, CDR2 SASEGT.

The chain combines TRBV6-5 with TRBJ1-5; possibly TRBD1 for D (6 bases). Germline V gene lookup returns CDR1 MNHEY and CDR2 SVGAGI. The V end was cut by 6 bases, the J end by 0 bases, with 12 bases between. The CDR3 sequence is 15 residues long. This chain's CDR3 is CASSPTGRSNQPQHF. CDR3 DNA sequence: TGTGCCAGCAGCCCGACAGGTCGTAGCAATCAGCCCCAGCATTTT.

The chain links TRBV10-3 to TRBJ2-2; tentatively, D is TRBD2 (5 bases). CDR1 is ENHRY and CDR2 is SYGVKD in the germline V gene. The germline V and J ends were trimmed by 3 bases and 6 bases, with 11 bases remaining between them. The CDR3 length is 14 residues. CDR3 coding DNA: TGTGCCATCAGTGAAGTAGGAGCGGCCGGGGAGCTGTTTTTT. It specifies CAISEVGAAGELFF.

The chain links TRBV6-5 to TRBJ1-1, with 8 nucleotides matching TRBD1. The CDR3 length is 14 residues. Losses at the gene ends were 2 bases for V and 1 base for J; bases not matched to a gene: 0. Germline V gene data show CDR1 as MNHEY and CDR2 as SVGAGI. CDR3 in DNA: TGTGCCAGCAGTTACGGGACAGGGAACACTGAAGCTTTCTTT. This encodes CASSYGTGNTEAFF.

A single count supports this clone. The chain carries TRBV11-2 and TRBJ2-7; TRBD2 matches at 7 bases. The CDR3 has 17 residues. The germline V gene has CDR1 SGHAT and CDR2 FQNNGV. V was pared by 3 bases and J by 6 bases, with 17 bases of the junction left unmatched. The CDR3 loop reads CASSFPMGGSMGSEQYF. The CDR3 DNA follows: TGTGCCAGCAGCTTCCCTATGGGCGGGAGTATGGGGTCCGAGCAGTACTTC.

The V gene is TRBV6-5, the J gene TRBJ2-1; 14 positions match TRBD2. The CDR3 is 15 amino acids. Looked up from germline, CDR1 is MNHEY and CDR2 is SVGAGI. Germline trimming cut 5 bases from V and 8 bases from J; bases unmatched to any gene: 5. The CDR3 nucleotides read TGTGCCAGCAGTCCGGGACTAGCGGGAGTATATGAGCAGTTCTTC. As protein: CASSPGLAGVYEQFF.

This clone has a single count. The chain's CDR3 is CASSVSGDEQYF. Here the CDR3 DNA reads TGTGCCAGCAGCGTATCGGGGGACGAGCAGTACTTC. The chain has TRBV9 and TRBJ2-7, with D maybe TRBD2 (6 bases). Germline CDR1 SGDLS, CDR2 YYNGEE. Trimming removed 1 base at V and 5 bases at J, with 7 bases between. The CDR3 runs 12 residues.

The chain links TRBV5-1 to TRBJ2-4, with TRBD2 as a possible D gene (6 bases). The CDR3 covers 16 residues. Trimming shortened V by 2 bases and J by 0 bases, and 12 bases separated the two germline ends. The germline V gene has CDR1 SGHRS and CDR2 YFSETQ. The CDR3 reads CASSLGGRQAKNIQYF. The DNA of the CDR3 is TGCGCCAGCAGCTTAGGAGGGAGACAAGCCAAAAACATTCAGTACTTC.